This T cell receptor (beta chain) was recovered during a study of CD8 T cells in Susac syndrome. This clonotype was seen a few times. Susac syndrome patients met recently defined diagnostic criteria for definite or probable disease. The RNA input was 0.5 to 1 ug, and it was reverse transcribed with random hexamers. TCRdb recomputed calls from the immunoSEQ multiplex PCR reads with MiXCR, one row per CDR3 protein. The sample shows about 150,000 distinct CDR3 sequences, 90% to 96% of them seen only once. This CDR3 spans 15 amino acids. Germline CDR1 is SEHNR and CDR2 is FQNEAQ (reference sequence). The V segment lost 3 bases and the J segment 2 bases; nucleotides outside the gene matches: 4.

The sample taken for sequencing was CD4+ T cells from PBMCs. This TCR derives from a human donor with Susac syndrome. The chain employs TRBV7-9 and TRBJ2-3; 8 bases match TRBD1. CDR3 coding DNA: TGTGCCAGCAGCTTGGGGACAGGACCCACAGATACGCAGTATTTT. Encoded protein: CASSLGTGPTDTQYF. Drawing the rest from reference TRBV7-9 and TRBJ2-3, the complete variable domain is DTGVSQNPRHKITKRGQNVTFRCDPISEHNRLYWYRQTLGQGPEFLTYFQNEAQLEKSRLLSDRFSAERPKGSFSTLEIQRTEQGDSAMYLCASSLGTGPTDTQYFGPGTRLTVL.